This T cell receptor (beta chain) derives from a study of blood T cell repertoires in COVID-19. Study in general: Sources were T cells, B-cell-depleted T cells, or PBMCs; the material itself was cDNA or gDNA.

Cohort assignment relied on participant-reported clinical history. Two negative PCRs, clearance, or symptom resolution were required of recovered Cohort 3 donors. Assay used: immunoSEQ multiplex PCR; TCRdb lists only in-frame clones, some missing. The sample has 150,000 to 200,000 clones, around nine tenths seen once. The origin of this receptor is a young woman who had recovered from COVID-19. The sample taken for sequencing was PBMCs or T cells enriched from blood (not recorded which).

This CDR3 is CASSVTRGSEQYF. CDR3 DNA sequence: TGTGCCAGCAGCGTGACAAGGGGCAGCGAGCAGTACTTC. This chain links TRBV9 with TRBJ2-7; D is perhaps TRBD1 (5 bases). Germline V gene data show CDR1 as SGDLS and CDR2 as YYNGEE. This CDR3 contains 13 residues. Between the trimmed V and J ends, which lost 2 bases and 6 bases, there was a span of 12 bases.